This TCR beta chain stems from a study of neurological immune-mediated disorders. Sequencing of 15-18 subjects in each run yielded over 160 million TCR-beta sequences. TCRdb redid the calling of the 5' RACE reads with MiXCR, one entry per CDR3 protein. The sample has roughly 50,000 distinct CDR3 sequences, about 9.3% seen once; the top ten hold roughly 5%. V shed 4 bases, J shed 1 base, and the junction held 5 bases outside the gene matches. Germline V CDR1 and CDR2: SGHVS, FQNEAQ. The CDR3 is 15 amino acids. Notes on the study in general: Across subjects, no CDR3 amino acid sequence appeared in expanded clones of more than one subject, a finding that suggested private repertoires in all groups.

This clonotype was seen many times. Its antigen is unidentified. Sequences were obtained from PBMCs. V gene TRBV7-8 combines with J gene TRBJ2-7; 9 bases line up with TRBD2. The TCR comes from a man aged 70 or older with HTLV-1-associated myelopathy (HAM/TSP). For the CDR3, the DNA is TGTGCCAGCAGCTGGGTGGCGGGAGGGTCCTACGAGCAGTACTTC. Translation gives CASSWVAGGSYEQYF.